Sequencing of this T cell receptor beta chain was carried out in a study of blood T cell repertoires in COVID-19. Study details: Samples came from the United States, Italy and Spain, spanning acute and convalescent COVID-19. Sources were T cells, B-cell-depleted T cells, or PBMCs; the material itself was cDNA or gDNA.

Original processing methods: It was from reference gene primer amplification that nucleated cell counts were estimated. The assay was immunoSEQ multiplex PCR, and TCRdb's table has in-frame clones only and misses some. The V and J calls and clone size come from that table; D and trimming were worked out from the DNA. The data contain 150,000 to 200,000 clones, roughly 88% of them singletons. Trimming cost V 0 bases and J 10 bases, with 13 bases left between them. Per the germline V gene, CDR1 is MNHEY and CDR2 is SVGEGT. The CDR3 has 15 residues. This clone was seen only a few times. The origin of this receptor is a woman aged 80 or over with active or convalescent COVID-19. This chain uses TRBV6-2 or TRBV6-3 with TRBJ1-6; maybe TRBD1 (5 bases). Specimen: peripheral blood. CDR3 residues: CASSYSTRGSSPLHF. CDR3 in DNA: TGTGCCAGCAGTTACTCGACTAGGGGAAGCTCACCCCTCCACTTT.